This T cell receptor (beta chain) was obtained from a study of beta chain features in type 1 diabetes (dated by TCRdb to the late 2010s). With regard to the full study: Mean age, gender distribution, total cell number and subset yield did not differ between patients and healthy donors. Across all samples, about 110 million sorted cells were examined, and cell number per subset correlated strongly with RNA yield. The study compared TCRB repertoires of sorted circulating CD4+ T cell subsets between recently diagnosed type 1 diabetes patients and matched healthy donors. Whereas all 28 donors provided naive and central memory subsets, regulatory and stem cell-like memory subsets were isolated from just 8 patients and about 8 healthy donors. What the work shows at the level of the full study, not this receptor alone: At VDJ recombination sites, patients with type 1 diabetes made fewer insertions and deleted more nucleotides, a pattern implying thymic rearrangement abnormalities. A moderate but significant shortening of TCRB CDR3 length was observed in type 1 diabetes patients in all four CD4+ subsets. Shorter templates might have been favored by PCR, but patient and control samples were amplified and corrected together, so both groups would have been affected equally by any skew. Naive, central memory and regulatory TCRB repertoires appeared to be more alike among patients than among healthy donors. Sequencing cDNA rather than genomic DNA could over-represent highly expressing activated cells, although activation and CD3 levels did not differ between groups. Because small numbers of individuals were included in the HLA sub-analyses, any influence of HLA type on TCRB rearrangement was left unresolved.

V is pared back by 5 bases and J by 5 bases, with 12 bases lying between the germline termini. The cysteine opens and the phenylalanine closes a CDR3 of 13 amino acids. Only CDR3 DNA is held: 39 bases, read in frame from base 1. CDR1 MDHEN and CDR2 SYDVKM are derived from the germline V gene. There are a few counts of this clone. Its antigen is still unknown. Within one base of it there is no much larger clone, and no base qualities were kept. Each donor gave one peripheral blood draw, averaging roughly 120 mL, which was collected into heparinised tubes. A BD FACSAria II and a panel including CD45RO, CCR7, CD25, CD127, CD95 and CD27 were used to sort naive, central memory, regulatory and stem cell-like memory CD4+ T cells. All sorted populations exceeded 98% purity. PBMCs were separated immediately by Lymphoprep density gradient centrifugation and were stained directly, without being cultured. To minimize batch effects, samples were stained and sorted in pairs, one healthy donor with one patient per experiment.

The entire amount of isolated RNA was reverse transcribed using the High Capacity cDNA Reverse Transcription Kit, so the sequenced TCRB transcripts were expressed ones. Deep immunoSEQ sequencing was performed on naive, central memory and regulatory T cell samples, with an average of around 3.4 million total reads per sample. Sorted cells were lysed in RLT buffer and RNA was extracted with DNase-treated RNeasy Micro or Mini kits, depending on cell number. Each cell subset was processed separately to prevent cross-contamination, with patient and healthy donor samples processed together. The immunoSEQ multiplex PCR was used to amplify TCRB sequences from cDNA, generating 87-bp fragments that spanned the CDR3 region. Sequencing of the amplicons was performed on the Illumina HiSeq platform. The study's processing was this. PCR bias was computationally corrected using synthetic template baselines, reads within Hamming distance 2 were collapsed, and singletons that could not be merged were discarded. By aligning reads against IMGT, V, D and J genes, CDR3 length, and insertions or deletions at six rearrangement sites were assigned. Within each subset, clonotype counts were normalized to the number of sorted cells before true diversity and Gini coefficients were calculated with the tcR R package. Repertoire sharing was quantified using the overlap coefficient calculated on TCRB nucleotide sequences. Out-of-frame TCRB sequences from naive cells were analyzed as a proxy for the pre-selection repertoire. The clones in this table, taken by TCRdb from immuneACCESS, are in-frame only. Not every clone is retained; where verified, under half of the shortfall comes from an unresolved V gene, and the cause of the rest is unknown. Clonal size and the V and J genes are those of that table, whereas D and trimming came from the DNA. The sample records hundreds of thousands of clones, about an eighth of which are singletons. The biggest ten clones account for approximately 0.042% of the sample.

Sequenced: naive CD4+ T cells from blood. Explained via the paper, the cell subset or site label denotes: true naive CD4+ T cells. The receptor comes from a man younger than 35 with type 1 diabetes. Recombination linked TRBV28 to TRBJ2-5; the D gene is possibly TRBD2, with 5 bases matching. The nucleotide sequence is given as TGTGCCAGCAGTCTAGCTCTCCCCGAGACCCAGTACTTC. This translates into CASSLALPETQYF.